Presented here are 18 T cell receptor beta chains from one specimen sequenced in a study of post-analysis software for immune sequencing data. Study-wide findings and caveats: Roughly 5 TRBV segments, including TRBV5-6, TRBV5-1 and TRBV20-1, were more frequent in patients than controls.

Each TCR beta cDNA library carried unique molecular identifiers. Via MiXCR, TCRdb re-called the PCR reads, giving one row per CDR3 protein. Here the sample spans about 770,000 distinct CDR3 sequences, 40% to 55% being singletons. What these receptors recognize is not known. The sequenced sample consisted of blood. The source of these receptors is a girl aged 10 to 17 with multiple sclerosis.

This clonotype was counted a few times. One junction end disagrees with the germline gene, perhaps due to a read error. The V call is TRBV4-3, the J call TRBJ2-3; 7 bases are shared with TRBD2. The CDR3 is 17 residues long. Germline V gives CDR1 LGHNA, CDR2 YSLEER. This CDR3 reads CAGSQDPLAASTDTQYF. In DNA form, the CDR3 reads TGCGCCGGCAGCCAAGACCCCCTAGCGGCTAGCACAGATACGCAGTATTTT.

V and J are TRBV10-3 and TRBJ1-2; D not certain. V was trimmed by 2 bases and J by 0 bases, leaving 4 bases between them. Looked up from germline, CDR1 is ENHRY and CDR2 is SYGVKD. CDR3 length: 13 residues. The CDR3 region is CAISEAANYGYTF. DNA for the CDR3: TGTGCCATCAGTGAGGCTGCTAACTATGGCTACACCTTC.

The gene calls are TRBV12-3 or TRBV12-4 and TRBJ2-4; D ambiguous. V lost 1 base and J lost 5, with 12 bases in between. The CDR3 is 15 residues long. CDR3 loop: CASSLGLMMENIQYF. The CDR3 DNA follows: TGTGCCAGCAGTTTAGGGCTAATGATGGAAAACATTCAGTACTTC.

The chain joins TRBV12-3 or TRBV12-4 to TRBJ2-1; weak D call: TRBD2 (6 bases). The CDR3 has 14 residues. V lost 1 base to trimming and J lost 7 bases, with 11 bases between them. The CDR3 DNA is TGTGCCAGCAGTTTAGTGGCAGGGACTAATGAGCAGTTCTTC. It specifies CASSLVAGTNEQFF.

The CDR3 bases are TGTGCCAGCAGCTTAGTGGCGAGTGCCAACGTCCTGACTTTC. It encodes CASSLVASANVLTF. The V call is TRBV7-8, the J call TRBJ2-6, with D unclear. Trimming removed 1 base from V and 7 bases from J, with 8 bases in between. The CDR3 sequence is 14 residues long. Germline-derived CDR1 and CDR2 are SGHVS and FQNEAQ.

V and J are TRBV20-1 and TRBJ1-6; D might be TRBD1 (5 bases). The CDR3 sequence is 16 residues long. Looked up from germline, CDR1 is DFQATT and CDR2 is SNEGSKA (reference sequence). The V end lost 1 base, the J end lost 7 bases, and 17 bases lay between the germline ends. The CDR3 sequence: CSARASRDLQNSPLHF. Here the CDR3 DNA reads TGCAGTGCTAGAGCCTCACGGGACTTACAGAATTCACCCCTCCACTTT.

The CDR3, as DNA: TGTGCCAGCAGCGTTGGGGACAGGGTGGACTATGGCTACACCTTC. This sequence encodes CASSVGDRVDYGYTF. The chain carries TRBV9 and TRBJ1-2; 9 positions match TRBD1. Germline CDR1 reads SGDLS; CDR2 reads YYNGEE. The CDR3 contains 15 residues. Losses at the gene ends were 2 bases for V and 3 bases for J; bases not matched to a gene: 5.

The rearrangement joins TRBV28 to TRBJ2-1; TRBD1 matches 7 bases. CDR1 and CDR2 (germline): MDHEN, SYDVKM. This CDR3 has 14 residues. The V gene end was trimmed by 7 bases and the J gene end by 4 bases; junction bases not matched to a gene: 7. CDR3 loop: CASKKRDRYNEQFF. The CDR3 DNA reads TGTGCCAGCAAGAAACGGGACAGATACAATGAGCAGTTCTTC. Full variable domain (outside the CDR3, taken from reference TRBV28 and TRBJ2-1): DVKVTQSSRYLVKRTGEKVFLECVQDMDHENMFWYRQDPGLGLRLIYFSYDVKMKEKGDIPEGYSVSREKKERFSLILESASTNQTSMYLCASKKRDRYNEQFFGPGTRLTVL.

This chain uses TRBV20-1 with TRBJ2-4; either TRBD1 or TRBD2 may fit D (5 bases each). The germline V and J ends were trimmed by 5 bases and 0 bases, with 17 bases remaining between them. Per germline, CDR1 DFQATT and CDR2 SNEGSKA (reference sequence). CDR3 length: 16 amino acids. The CDR3 loop is CSAERDETLAKNIQYF. CDR3 in DNA: TGCAGTGCTGAGAGGGACGAGACCTTAGCCAAAAACATTCAGTACTTC.

The V gene is TRBV29-1, the J gene TRBJ1-1, with D unresolved. CDR1 is SQVTM and CDR2 is ANQGSEA in the germline V gene. Trimming took off 8 bases at V and 0 bases at J, with 22 bases between the two ends. This CDR3 is 16 amino acids long. The CDR3 is CSTLEVGAYMNTEAFF. In DNA, the CDR3 is TGCAGCACACTGGAAGTGGGCGCCTATATGAACACTGAAGCTTTCTTT.

This clonotype has only a few counts. The chain uses TRBV20-1 and TRBJ2-3, with TRBD2 identical over 11 bases. Germline loops: CDR1 DFQATT, CDR2 SNEGSKA (reference sequence). The CDR3 spans 17 residues. With 4 bases clipped from V and 1 base from J, the junction kept 10 bases outside the gene matches. The CDR3: CSATTSGSISGTDTQYF. The DNA for the CDR3 is TGCAGTGCTACAACTAGCGGGAGCATTTCGGGCACAGATACGCAGTATTTT.

The V and J genes are TRBV7-8 and TRBJ2-2, with 10 bases that match TRBD1. The CDR3 has 20 residues. J gave up 4 bases and V 5 bases, and 19 bases lay outside the gene matches. CDR1 is SGHVS and CDR2 is FQNEAQ in the germline V gene. CDR3: CASSPIRDRGFSMITGELFF. As DNA, the CDR3 is TGTGCCAGCAGCCCGATCCGGGACAGGGGATTTTCCATGATCACCGGGGAGCTGTTTTTT.

This clonotype was observed a single time. The chain couples TRBV5-6 to TRBJ2-2, with D hard to call. The CDR3 is 13 amino acids. With 1 base removed from V and 6 bases from J, the gap between germline ends came to 7 bases. CDR1 SGHDT and CDR2 YYEEEE come from the germline V gene. The CDR3 loop is CASSLFRSGELFF. The CDR3 nucleotides read TGTGCCAGCAGCTTGTTTCGATCCGGGGAGCTGTTTTTT.

The chain uses TRBV4-3 and TRBJ2-2; 8 nucleotides align to TRBD1. CDR1 is LGHNA and CDR2 is YSLEER in the germline V gene. The CDR3 contains 17 residues. J was trimmed by 2 bases and V by 4 bases; bases with no gene match: 9. CDR3 in DNA: TGCGCCAGCAGCCCTCCCAAAGCAGGGGGCAACACCGGGGAGCTGTTTTTT. Protein sequence: CASSPPKAGGNTGELFF.

The rearrangement joins TRBV5-1 to TRBJ2-5; D is perhaps TRBD1 or TRBD2 (5 bases each). Germline V lookup: CDR1 SGHRS, CDR2 YFSETQ. V was trimmed by 1 base and J by 1 base, leaving 11 bases between them. The CDR3 spans 15 residues. CDR3 nucleotide sequence: TGCGCCAGCAGCTTGACGGGACGAGGCCAAGAGACCCAGTACTTC. Protein: CASSLTGRGQETQYF.

V is TRBV3-1 and J is TRBJ2-7; 10 bases are shared with TRBD1. J gave up 2 bases and V 7 bases, and 5 bases lay outside the gene matches. Germline CDR1 is LGHDT and CDR2 is YNNKEL (reference sequence). The CDR3 is 14 amino acids. DNA of the CDR3: TGTGCCAGCACCTTTGGACAGGGGGCCTACGAGCAGTACTTC. Amino acids: CASTFGQGAYEQYF.

This clonotype was counted between two and nine times. The chain is built from TRBV28 and TRBJ1-5; TRBD1 agrees at 7 bases. The V segment lost 3 bases and the J segment 1 base; nucleotides outside the gene matches: 3. The CDR3 runs to 15 residues. CDR1 and CDR2 from the germline V gene are MDHEN and SYDVKM. Written as DNA, the CDR3 is TGTGCCAGCAGTTTTTCAGGGGGAAGCAATCAGCCCCAGCATTTT. Encoded protein: CASSFSGGSNQPQHF.

This clonotype turned up a few times. V gene TRBV12-3 or TRBV12-4 combines with J gene TRBJ2-7; 7 bases agree with TRBD2. J was trimmed by 0 bases and V by 6 bases; bases with no gene match: 8. This CDR3 has 15 amino acids. CDR3 amino acids: CASSFWGRASYEQYF. The DNA of the CDR3 is TGTGCCAGCAGCTTCTGGGGGAGGGCCTCCTACGAGCAGTACTTC.